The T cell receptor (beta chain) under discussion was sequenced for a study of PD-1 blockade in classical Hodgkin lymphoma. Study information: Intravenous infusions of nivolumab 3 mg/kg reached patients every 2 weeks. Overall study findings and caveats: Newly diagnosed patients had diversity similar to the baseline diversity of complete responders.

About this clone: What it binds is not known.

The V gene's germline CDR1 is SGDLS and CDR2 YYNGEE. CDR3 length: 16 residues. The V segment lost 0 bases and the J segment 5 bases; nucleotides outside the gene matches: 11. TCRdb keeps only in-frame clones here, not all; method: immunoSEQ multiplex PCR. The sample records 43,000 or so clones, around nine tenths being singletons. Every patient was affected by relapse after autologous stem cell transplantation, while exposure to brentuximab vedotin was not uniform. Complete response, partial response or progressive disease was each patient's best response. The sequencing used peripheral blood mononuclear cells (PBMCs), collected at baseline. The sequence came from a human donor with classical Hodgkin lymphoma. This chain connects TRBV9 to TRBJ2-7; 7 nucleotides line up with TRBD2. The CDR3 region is CASSVDGLDRGDEQYF. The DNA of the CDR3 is TGTGCCAGCAGCGTAGATGGACTAGATCGTGGGGACGAGCAGTACTTC.